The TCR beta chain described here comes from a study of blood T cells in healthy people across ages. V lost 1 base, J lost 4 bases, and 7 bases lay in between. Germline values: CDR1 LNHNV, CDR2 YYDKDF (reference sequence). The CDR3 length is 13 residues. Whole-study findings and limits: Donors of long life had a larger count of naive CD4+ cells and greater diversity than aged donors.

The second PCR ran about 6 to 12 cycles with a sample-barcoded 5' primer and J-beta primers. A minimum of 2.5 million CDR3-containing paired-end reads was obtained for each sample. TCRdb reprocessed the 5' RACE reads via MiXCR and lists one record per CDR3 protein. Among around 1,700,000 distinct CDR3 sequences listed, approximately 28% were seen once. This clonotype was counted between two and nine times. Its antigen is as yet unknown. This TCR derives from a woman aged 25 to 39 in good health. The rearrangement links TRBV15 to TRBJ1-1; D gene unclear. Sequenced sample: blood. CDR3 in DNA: TGTGCCACCAGCAGAGTACTAATCACTGAAGCTTTCTTT. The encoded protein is CATSRVLITEAFF. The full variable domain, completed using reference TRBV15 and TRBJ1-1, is DAMVIQNPRYQVTQFGKPVTLSCSQTLNHNVMYWYQQKSSQAPKLLFHYYDKDFNNEADTPDNFQSRRPNTSFCFLDIRSPGLGDTAMYLCATSRVLITEAFFGQGTRLTVV.